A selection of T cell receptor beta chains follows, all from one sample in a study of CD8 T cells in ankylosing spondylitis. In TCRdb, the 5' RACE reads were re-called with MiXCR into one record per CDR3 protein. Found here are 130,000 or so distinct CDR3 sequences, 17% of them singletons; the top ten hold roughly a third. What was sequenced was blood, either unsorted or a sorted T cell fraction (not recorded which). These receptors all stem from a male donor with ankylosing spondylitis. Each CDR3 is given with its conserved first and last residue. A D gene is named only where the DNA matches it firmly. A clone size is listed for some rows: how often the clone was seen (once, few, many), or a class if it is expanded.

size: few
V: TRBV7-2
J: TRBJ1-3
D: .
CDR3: CASSLISGNTIYF
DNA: TGTGCCAGCAGCTTGATCTCTGGAAACACCATATATTTT

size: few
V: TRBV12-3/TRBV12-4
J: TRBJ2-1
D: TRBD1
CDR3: CASTPDRDNEQFF
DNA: TGTGCCAGCACCCCGGACAGGGACAATGAGCAGTTCTTC

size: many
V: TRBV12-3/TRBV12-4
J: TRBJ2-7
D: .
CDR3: CASTDTGGILGEQYF
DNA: TGTGCCAGTACCGATACGGGGGGCATCCTTGGAGAGCAGTACTTC

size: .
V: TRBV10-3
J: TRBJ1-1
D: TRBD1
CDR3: CAIRDRGMNTEAFF
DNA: TGTGCCATCAGGGACAGGGGGATGAACACTGAAGCTTTCTTT

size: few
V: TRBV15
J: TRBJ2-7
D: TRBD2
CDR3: CATSGTSGSSYEQYF
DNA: TGTGCCACCAGCGGAACTAGCGGAAGCTCCTACGAGCAGTACTTC

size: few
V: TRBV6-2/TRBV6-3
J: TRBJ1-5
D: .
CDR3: CASSYLDRYSNQPQHF
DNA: TGTGCCAGCAGTTACCTCGACCGATATAGCAATCAGCCCCAGCATTTT

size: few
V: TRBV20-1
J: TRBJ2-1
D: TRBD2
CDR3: CSARALSAGGPDEQFF
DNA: TGCAGTGCTAGAGCCCTTTCAGCGGGAGGGCCCGATGAGCAGTTCTTC

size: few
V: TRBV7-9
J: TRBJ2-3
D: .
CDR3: CASSLPDGPSTDTQYF
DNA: TGTGCCAGCAGCTTACCTGACGGTCCTAGCACAGATACGCAGTATTTT

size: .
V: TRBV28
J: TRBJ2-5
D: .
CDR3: CASSFYGGIQETQYF
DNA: TGTGCCAGCAGTTTTTATGGGGGGATCCAAGAGACCCAGTACTTC

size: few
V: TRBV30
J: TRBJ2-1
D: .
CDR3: CAWKPRLDWGEQFF
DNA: TGTGCCTGGAAGCCCCGGTTAGACTGGGGCGAGCAGTTCTTC

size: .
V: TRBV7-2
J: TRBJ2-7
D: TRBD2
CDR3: CASSSLAGAWYEQYF
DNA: TGTGCCAGCAGCTCCCTAGCGGGGGCGTGGTACGAGCAGTACTTC

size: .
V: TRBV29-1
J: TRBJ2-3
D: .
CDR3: CSVEDFRVSTDTQYF
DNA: TGCAGCGTTGAAGATTTCAGAGTAAGCACAGATACGCAGTATTTT

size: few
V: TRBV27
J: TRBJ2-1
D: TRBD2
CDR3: CASSPFPRTSGSHEQFF
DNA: TGTGCCAGCAGTCCCTTTCCCCGGACTAGCGGGAGTCATGAGCAGTTCTTC

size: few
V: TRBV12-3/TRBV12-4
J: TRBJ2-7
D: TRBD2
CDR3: CASSPIAGQTSEQYF
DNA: TGTGCCAGCAGTCCTATAGCGGGCCAGACCTCCGAGCAGTACTTC

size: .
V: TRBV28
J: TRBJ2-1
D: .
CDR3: CASSFDPVYNEQFF
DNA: TGTGCCAGCAGTTTCGACCCAGTATACAATGAGCAGTTCTTC

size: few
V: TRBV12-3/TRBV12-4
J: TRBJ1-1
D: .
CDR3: CASDFSGGGTEAFF
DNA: TGTGCCAGCGATTTCTCGGGGGGTGGCACTGAAGCTTTCTTT

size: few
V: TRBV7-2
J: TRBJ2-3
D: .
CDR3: CASSLVGDQYF
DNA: TGTGCCAGCAGCTTGGTCGGTGATCAGTATTTT

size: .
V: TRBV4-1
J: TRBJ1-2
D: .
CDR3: CASSQDTSGLSNYGYTF
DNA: TGCGCCAGCAGCCAAGATACGTCAGGGCTCAGCAACTATGGCTACACCTTC

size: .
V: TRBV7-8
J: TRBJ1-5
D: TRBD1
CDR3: CASSPDTGGDDQPQHF
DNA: TGTGCCAGCAGCCCAGATACAGGGGGCGATGATCAGCCCCAGCATTTT

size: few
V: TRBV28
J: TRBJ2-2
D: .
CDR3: CAHGETGLNTGELFF
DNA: TGTGCCCACGGGGAGACAGGACTGAACACCGGGGAGCTGTTTTTT

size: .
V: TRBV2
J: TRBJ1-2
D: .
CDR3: CRALGLYGYTF
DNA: TGCCGCGCTCTCGGGCTATATGGCTACACCTTC

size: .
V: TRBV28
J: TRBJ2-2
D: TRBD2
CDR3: CASRYFSGVNTGELFF
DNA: TGTGCCAGCAGGTACTTTAGCGGGGTGAACACCGGGGAGCTGTTTTTT

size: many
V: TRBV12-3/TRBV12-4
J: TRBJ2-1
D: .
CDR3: CASSRGGDRFF
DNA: TGTGCCAGCAGCAGGGGTGGGGATCGGTTCTTC

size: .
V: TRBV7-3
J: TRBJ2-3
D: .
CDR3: CASSSSSTDTQYF
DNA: TGTGCCAGCAGCTCATCTAGCACAGATACGCAGTATTTT

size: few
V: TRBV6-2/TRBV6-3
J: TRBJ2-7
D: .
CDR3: CASSYSTTGGEQYF
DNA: TGTGCCAGCAGTTACTCGACCACCGGCGGGGAGCAGTACTTC

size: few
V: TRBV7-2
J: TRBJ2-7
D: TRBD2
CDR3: CASSLGTSGKAEQYF
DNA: TGTGCCAGCAGCTTAGGGACTAGCGGGAAGGCCGAGCAGTACTTC

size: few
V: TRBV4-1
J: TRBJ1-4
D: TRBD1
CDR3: CASSQLQGGEKLFF
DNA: TGCGCCAGCAGCCAACTACAGGGGGGTGAAAAACTGTTTTTT

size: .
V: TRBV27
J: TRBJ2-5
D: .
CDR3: CASSPRNPSGETQYF
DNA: TGTGCCAGCAGTCCCCGGAACCCATCCGGTGAGACCCAGTACTTC

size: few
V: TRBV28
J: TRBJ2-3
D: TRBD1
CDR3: CASSPGTGVTQYF
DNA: TGTGCCAGCAGCCCCGGGACAGGGGTCACGCAGTATTTT

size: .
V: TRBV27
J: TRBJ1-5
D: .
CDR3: CASSLLFPAGNQPQHF
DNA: TGTGCCAGCAGTTTATTGTTCCCTGCCGGCAATCAGCCCCAGCATTTT

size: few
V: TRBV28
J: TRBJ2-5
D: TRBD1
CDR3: CASSLQGATLPQETQYF
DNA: TGTGCCAGCAGTCTTCAGGGGGCGACCCTGCCGCAAGAGACCCAGTACTTC

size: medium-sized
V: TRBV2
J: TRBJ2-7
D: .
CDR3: CATDTGSGYEQYF
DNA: TGTGCCACCGATACAGGGTCGGGCTACGAGCAGTACTTC

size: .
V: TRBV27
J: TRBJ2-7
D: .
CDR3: CASSRGWEQYF
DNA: TGTGCCAGCAGTCGGGGGTGGGAGCAGTACTTC

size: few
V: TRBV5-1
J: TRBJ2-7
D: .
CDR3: CASSLGVTPHEQYF
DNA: TGCGCCAGCAGCTTGGGGGTGACTCCACACGAGCAGTACTTC

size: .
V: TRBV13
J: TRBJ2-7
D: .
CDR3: CASTFMVRTPYEQYF
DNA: TGTGCCAGCACCTTCATGGTTCGGACCCCCTACGAGCAGTACTTC

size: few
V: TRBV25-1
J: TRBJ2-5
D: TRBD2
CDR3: CASSEELAGVEEETQYF
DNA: TGTGCCAGCAGTGAAGAACTAGCGGGAGTTGAGGAAGAGACCCAGTACTTC

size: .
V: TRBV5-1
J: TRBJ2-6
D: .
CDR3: CASSLAPGLGANVLTF
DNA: TGCGCCAGCAGCTTGGCCCCGGGATTGGGGGCCAACGTCCTGACTTTC

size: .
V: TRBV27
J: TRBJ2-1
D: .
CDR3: CASSRKAPTRPYNEQFF
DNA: TGTGCCAGCAGCCGAAAGGCCCCGACACGGCCCTACAATGAGCAGTTCTTC

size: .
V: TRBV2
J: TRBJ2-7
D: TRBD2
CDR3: CASGGVAGMDHYEQYF
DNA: TGTGCCTCCGGGGGGGTAGCGGGAATGGATCACTACGAGCAGTACTTC

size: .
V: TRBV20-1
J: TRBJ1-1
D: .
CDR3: CSARDPIRNTEAFF
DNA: TGCAGTGCCAGAGACCCAATCCGAAACACTGAAGCTTTCTTT

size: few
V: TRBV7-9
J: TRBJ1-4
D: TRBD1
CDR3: CASSWGQANEKLFF
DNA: TGTGCCAGCAGCTGGGGACAGGCGAATGAAAAACTGTTTTTT

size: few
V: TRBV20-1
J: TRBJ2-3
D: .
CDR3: CSARDSQGGVTDTQYF
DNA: TGCAGTGCTAGAGATTCCCAGGGGGGGGTCACAGATACGCAGTATTTT

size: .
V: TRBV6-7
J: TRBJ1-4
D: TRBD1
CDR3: CASSCDRGEEKLFF
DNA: TGTGCCAGCAGTTGTGACAGGGGGGAAGAAAAACTGTTTTTT

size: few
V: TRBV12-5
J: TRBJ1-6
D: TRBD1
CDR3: CASALGQGGSPLHF
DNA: TGTGCTAGTGCCCTTGGGCAGGGGGGTTCACCCCTCCACTTT

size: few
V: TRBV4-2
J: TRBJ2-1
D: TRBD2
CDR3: CASSQERTSGLYNEQFF
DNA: TGTGCCAGCAGCCAAGAACGGACTAGCGGGCTCTACAATGAGCAGTTCTTC

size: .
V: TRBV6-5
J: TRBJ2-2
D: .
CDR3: CASSYSTGGTGELFF
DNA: TGTGCCAGCAGTTACTCAACTGGCGGCACCGGGGAGCTGTTTTTT